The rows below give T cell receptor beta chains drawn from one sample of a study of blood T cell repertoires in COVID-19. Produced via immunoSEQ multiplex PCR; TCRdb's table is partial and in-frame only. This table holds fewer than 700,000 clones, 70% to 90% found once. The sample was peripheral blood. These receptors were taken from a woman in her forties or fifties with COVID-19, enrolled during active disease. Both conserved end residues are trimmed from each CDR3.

CDR3aa: ASSLEEMGAFGNEAF
v_gene: TRBV7-9
j_gene: TRBJ1-1

CDR3aa: ASRGTSGDSGANVLT
v_gene: TRBV10-2
j_gene: TRBJ2-6

CDR3aa: ASSIVAGGRGTGELF
v_gene: TRBV19
j_gene: TRBJ2-2

CDR3aa: ASHPGGGPDNEQF
v_gene: TRBV2
j_gene: TRBJ2-1

CDR3aa: ASSLGVLSSYEQY
v_gene: TRBV11-3
j_gene: TRBJ2-7

CDR3aa: ASSLGGLNTGELF
v_gene: TRBV5-1
j_gene: TRBJ2-2

CDR3aa: ASSRGTESYSPLH
v_gene: TRBV19
j_gene: TRBJ1-6

CDR3aa: ASSLPGGWGYGYT
v_gene: TRBV11-2
j_gene: TRBJ1-2

CDR3aa: AWSVGREGQPQH
v_gene: TRBV30
j_gene: TRBJ1-5

CDR3aa: ATSERTGWGDTQY
v_gene: TRBV24-1
j_gene: TRBJ2-3

CDR3aa: ASSPPRGQGRVNTEAF
v_gene: TRBV18
j_gene: TRBJ1-1